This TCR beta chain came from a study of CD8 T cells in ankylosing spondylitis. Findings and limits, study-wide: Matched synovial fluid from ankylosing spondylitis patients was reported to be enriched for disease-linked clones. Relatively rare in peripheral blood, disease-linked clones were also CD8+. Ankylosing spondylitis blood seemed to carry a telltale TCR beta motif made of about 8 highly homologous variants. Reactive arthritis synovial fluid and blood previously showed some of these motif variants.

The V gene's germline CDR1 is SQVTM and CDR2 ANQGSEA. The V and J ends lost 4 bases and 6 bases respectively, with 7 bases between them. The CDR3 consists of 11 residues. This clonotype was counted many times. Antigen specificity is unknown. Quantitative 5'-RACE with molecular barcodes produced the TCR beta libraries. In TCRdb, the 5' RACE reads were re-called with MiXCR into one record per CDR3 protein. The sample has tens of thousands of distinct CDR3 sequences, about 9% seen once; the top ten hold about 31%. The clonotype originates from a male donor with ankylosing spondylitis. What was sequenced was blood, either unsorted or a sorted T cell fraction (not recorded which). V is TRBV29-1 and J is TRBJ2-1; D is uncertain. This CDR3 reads CSVVFRNEQFF. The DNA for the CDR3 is TGCAGCGTTGTGTTCCGCAATGAGCAGTTCTTC.